This T cell receptor beta chain stems from a study of blood T cells in healthy people across ages. Study-level information: Per every two T cells, about one barcoded beta molecule was captured by template switching.

The CDR3 totals 16 residues. Trimming took 2 bases from V and 0 from J, leaving 8 bases between them. Germline assignment: CDR1 MRHNA and CDR2 SNTAGT. Notes on the study in general: Both naive CD4+ cell counts and diversity were greater in long-lived donors than in aged donors.

Notes on this clonotype: Its target is unknown.

The use of a sample-barcoded 5' primer and a J-beta primer mix characterized a second PCR of 7 to 11 cycles. The study obtained at least 3 million CDR3-containing paired-end reads from every sample. TCRdb reprocessed the 5' RACE reads via MiXCR and lists one record per CDR3 protein. Of over 1,300,000 distinct CDR3 sequences in the sample, around 55% were seen once. Each donor supplied ten milliliters of peripheral blood. Material for sequencing was blood. The rearrangement uses TRBV6-4 and TRBJ2-6; D perhaps matches TRBD2 (6 bases). The receptor was derived from a man aged 18 to 29 in good health. The CDR3 region has the DNA TGTGCCAGCAGTGACGGGAGGCTCTCTGGGGCCAACGTCCTGACTTTC. As protein: CASSDGRLSGANVLTF.